This TCR beta chain came from a study of T cell responses to AZD1222 COVID-19 vaccine. Study background: Researchers grouped second doses given at about 4 or about 12 weeks into one pool.

The assay was immunoSEQ multiplex PCR, and TCRdb's table has in-frame clones only and misses some. The profile shows 150,000 to 200,000 clones, about 94% of them singletons. This clone has just one count. The source material was peripheral blood, sampled on day 0 of AZD1222 vaccination. This TCR came from an adult in good health.

The CDR3 DNA reads as TGCGCCAGTACCCTGGTGGACAGGGGATACAATGAGCAGTTCTTC. Its translation: CASTLVDRGYNEQFF. The rearrangement uses TRBV5-1 and TRBJ2-1; 9 bases fit TRBD1. V lost 8 bases and J lost 4; bases outside the gene matches: 10. Germline assignment: CDR1 SGHRS and CDR2 YFSETQ. The CDR3 is 15 residues long.